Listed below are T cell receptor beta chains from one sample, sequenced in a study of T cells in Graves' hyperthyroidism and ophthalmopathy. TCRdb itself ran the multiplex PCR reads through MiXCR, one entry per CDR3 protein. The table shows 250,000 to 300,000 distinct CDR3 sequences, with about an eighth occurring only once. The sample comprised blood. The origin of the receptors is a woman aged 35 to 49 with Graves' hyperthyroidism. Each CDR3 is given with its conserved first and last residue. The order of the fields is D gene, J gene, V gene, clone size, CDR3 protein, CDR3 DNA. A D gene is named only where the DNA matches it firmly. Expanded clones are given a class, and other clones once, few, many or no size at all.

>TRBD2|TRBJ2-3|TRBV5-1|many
CASRGDTDTQYF
TGCGCCAGCCGGGGGGATACAGATACGCAGTATTTT
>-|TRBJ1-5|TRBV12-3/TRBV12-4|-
CATSLPHGLQPQHF
TGTGCCACCAGTTTACCCCACGGCCTGCAGCCCCAGCATTTT
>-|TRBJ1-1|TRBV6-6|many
CASSYSLGAEAFF
TGTGCCAGCAGTTACTCGTTGGGGGCTGAAGCTTTCTTT
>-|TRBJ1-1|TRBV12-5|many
CASGLELNTEAFF
TGTGCTAGTGGACTCGAGCTGAACACTGAAGCTTTCTTT
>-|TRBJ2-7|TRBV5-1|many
CASSLSLAEYEQYF
TGCGCCAGCAGCTTGAGTCTAGCAGAGTACGAGCAGTACTTC
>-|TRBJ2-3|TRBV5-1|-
CATPGVVTDTQYF
TGTGCCACCCCTGGGGTTGTCACAGATACGCAGTATTTT
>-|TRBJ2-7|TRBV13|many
CASSEIQGGEQYF
TGTGCCAGCAGCGAGATACAGGGAGGCGAGCAGTACTTC
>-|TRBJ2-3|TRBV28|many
CASSIPGHGWGTDTQYF
TGTGCCAGCAGTATACCGGGACACGGATGGGGCACAGATACGCAGTATTTT
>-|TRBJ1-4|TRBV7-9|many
CASHFIGPDRFATNEKLFF
TGTGCCAGCCATTTCATCGGGCCAGATCGGTTTGCAACTAATGAAAAACTGTTTTTT
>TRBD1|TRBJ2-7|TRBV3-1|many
CASSPRDREGKQYF
TGTGCCAGCAGCCCCCGGGACAGGGAGGGCAAGCAGTACTTC
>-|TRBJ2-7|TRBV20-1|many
CSASSGPYEQYF
TGCAGTGCTAGTTCGGGGCCCTACGAGCAGTACTTC
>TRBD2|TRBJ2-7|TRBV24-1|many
CATSSSGSPFYEQYF
TGTGCCACCAGTTCTAGCGGGAGCCCTTTCTACGAGCAGTACTTC
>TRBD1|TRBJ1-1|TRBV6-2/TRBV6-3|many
CASTSTGGTEAFF
TGTGCCAGCACCTCGACAGGGGGCACTGAAGCTTTCTTT
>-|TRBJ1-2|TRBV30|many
CAWSLDQGWGYTF
TGTGCCTGGAGCCTAGACCAGGGTTGGGGCTACACCTTC
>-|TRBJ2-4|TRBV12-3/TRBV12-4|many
CASSFWQSKNIQYF
TGTGCCAGCAGTTTTTGGCAGTCCAAAAACATTCAGTACTTC
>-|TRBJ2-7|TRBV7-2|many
CASSLNQRVYEQYF
TGTGCCAGCAGCTTAAACCAGAGGGTCTACGAGCAGTACTTC
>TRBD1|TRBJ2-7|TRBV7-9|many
CASSLGGQGGEQYF
TGTGCCAGCAGCTTGGGTGGACAGGGCGGCGAGCAGTACTTC
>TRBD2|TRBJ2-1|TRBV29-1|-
CSVVGTIHNEQFF
TGCAGCGTTGTTGGGACTATCCACAATGAGCAGTTCTTC
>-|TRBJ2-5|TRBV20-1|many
CSALQPYQETQYF
TGCAGTGCTTTACAGCCGTACCAAGAGACCCAGTACTTC
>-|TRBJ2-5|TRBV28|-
CASRQDLGEETQYF
TGTGCCAGCAGGCAAGACTTAGGAGAGGAGACCCAGTACTTC
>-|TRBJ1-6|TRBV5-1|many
CASSFGNDPSPLHF
TGCGCCAGCAGCTTTGGAAATGATCCGTCACCCCTCCACTTT
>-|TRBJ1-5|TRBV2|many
CASHGGSNQPQHF
TGTGCCTCTCACGGGGGTAGCAATCAGCCCCAGCATTTT